What follows is one T cell receptor beta chain and its context. It lacks a known antigen. Nothing much larger sits one base from this clone, and base qualities are not available. This sample was taken from a study of response to subunit inactivated influenza vaccine (dated by TCRdb to between 2018 and 2020). At the level of the whole study: Deep quantitative profiling of the T cell receptor repertoire was used in the study to follow responses to a trivalent subunit inactivated influenza vaccine.

Libraries were made using RT-PCR. The reads were generated on an Illumina HiSeq 2500. TCRdb reanalyzed the raw reads on its own, using fastp at Q25 for trimming and MiXCR for clone calling, and kept in-frame beta chains. For every CDR3 protein sequence, its rows merge into one entry that carries the most common genes and DNA. This sample lists 400,000 to 550,000 distinct CDR3 sequences; around 25% were detected once. The top ten clones comprise approximately 2% of the sample. The full study reports these points: According to the authors, only a limited number of new T cells may be recruited by each seasonal influenza vaccination.

The source is a man aged 50-59 years who received an inactivated influenza vaccine. Donor details come from another sample of the same person, matched by shared clones. This sample comprised CD4+ T cells sorted from PBMCs, obtained roughly 5 days after vaccination.

For the CDR3, the sequence is CASSLAFSGGFNEQFF. The DNA sequence follows: TGTGCCAGCAGCTTAGCGTTCAGCGGGGGGTTCAATGAGCAGTTCTTC. The chain links TRBV7-2 with TRBJ2-1; TRBD2 lines up with 9 middle nucleotides. Trimming removed 0 bases from V and 6 bases from J; the gene matches leave 6 bases unexplained. The CDR3 sequence holds 16 residues, the cysteine and phenylalanine included. Of the read, only the CDR3 DNA is kept; its 48 bases are in frame from base 1. From a lookup of the germline V gene, CDR1 and CDR2 are SGHTA and FQGNSA.